These 9 T cell receptor beta chains were all obtained from the same sample, sequenced in a study of a mutant IDH1 vaccine in newly diagnosed glioma. Their antigens remain unidentified. Sample time point: week 35, safety follow-up. Doses consisted of 300 ug of mutant IDH1 20-mer peptide each, paired with topical imiquimod. Assay: immunoSEQ multiplex PCR; the TCRdb copy retains only in-frame clones and omits some. The sample lists tens of thousands of clones, roughly 76% seen once, with under 7% in the top ten. The source material was PBMCs, sampled from a glioma patient whose treatment included an IDH1 peptide vaccine. Every receptor here comes from a man in his forties or fifties with glioma.

This clone was recorded only once. A junction end diverges from the germline sequence, so it may reflect a read error. The rearrangement joins TRBV7-7 to TRBJ2-1, with 7 bases matching TRBD2. Germline CDR1 is SSHAT and CDR2 is FNYEAQ (reference sequence). This CDR3 region has 15 residues. CDR3 residues: CASSLSPSGYNEQFF. Written as DNA, the CDR3 is TGTGCTAGCAGCTTATCGCCTAGCGGTTACAATGAGCAGTTCTTC.

This clone has just one count. The chain is built from TRBV28 and TRBJ2-1; tentative D call: TRBD2 (5 bases). Per the germline V gene, CDR1 is MDHEN and CDR2 is SYDVKM. The V end was cut by 6 bases, the J end by 2 bases, with 17 bases between. The CDR3 spans 16 residues. CDR3 protein: CASRYSLAWAYNEQFF. The CDR3 DNA follows: TGTGCCAGCAGGTACTCCCTAGCATGGGCCTACAATGAGCAGTTCTTC.

The rearrangement joins TRBV18 to TRBJ1-5; no reliable D call. This CDR3 is 16 amino acids long. Per germline, CDR1 KGHSH and CDR2 LQKENI. V gave up 1 base and J gave up 2 bases, with 12 bases separating them. This chain's CDR3 is CASSPQASIRNQPQHF. CDR3 DNA sequence: TGTGCCAGCTCACCACAGGCGAGCATCCGCAATCAGCCCCAGCATTTT.

The chain carries TRBV6-5 and TRBJ2-5, with D possibly TRBD1 on 6 matching bases. The CDR3 contains 14 residues. CDR1 is MNHEY, CDR2 SVGAGI, per germline. With 7 bases removed from V and 5 bases from J, the gap between germline ends came to 17 bases. The chain's CDR3 is CASNWQGLRETQYF. The CDR3 bases are TGTGCCAGCAACTGGCAGGGGCTCCGCGAGACCCAGTACTTC.

The chain combines TRBV10-3 with TRBJ2-7, with TRBD1 identical over 9 bases. Trimming at V came to 0 bases and at J to 4 bases, leaving 4 bases not matched to a gene. The CDR3 sequence is 15 residues long. Germline loops: CDR1 ENHRY, CDR2 SYGVKD. For the CDR3, the DNA is TGTGCCATCAGTGAGTCCGGACAGGGGCTGTACGAGCAGTACTTC. The encoded protein is CAISESGQGLYEQYF.

This chain connects TRBV27 to TRBJ2-4; 7 bases are shared with TRBD2. The V segment lost 2 bases and the J segment 10 bases; nucleotides outside the gene matches: 5. The CDR3 spans 13 residues. Germline assignment: CDR1 MNHEY and CDR2 SMNVEV (reference sequence). CDR3 loop: CASSLGQGGIQYF. The DNA of the CDR3 is TGTGCCAGCAGTTTAGGGCAGGGAGGGATTCAGTACTTC.

The rearrangement links TRBV6-5 to TRBJ2-3; D uncertain. The CDR3 consists of 10 residues. Looked up from germline, CDR1 is MNHEY and CDR2 is SVGAGI. V shed 2 bases and J shed 14 bases, with 8 bases lying between them. This CDR3 is CASSYEKLYF. The DNA for the CDR3 is TGTGCCAGCAGTTACGAGAAACTGTATTTT.

The chain uses TRBV4-2 and TRBJ2-3; 8 nucleotides align to TRBD2. V was clipped by 0 bases and J by 6 bases; unmatched bases: 11. The CDR3 loop spans 17 amino acids. Germline V gene data show CDR1 as LGHNA and CDR2 as YNFKEQ. This CDR3 is CASSQEPHGGAGDTQYF. CDR3 DNA sequence: TGTGCCAGCAGCCAAGAGCCCCACGGGGGGGCCGGGGATACGCAGTATTTT.

This clone was detected only a few times. The V gene is TRBV5-1, the J gene TRBJ2-5, with 7 bases that match TRBD2. Germline CDR1 and CDR2: SGHRS and YFSETQ. Germline trimming cut 0 bases from V and 4 bases from J; bases unmatched to any gene: 3. The CDR3 runs 14 residues. This CDR3 is CASSLAGRSETQYF. In DNA, the CDR3 is TGCGCCAGCAGCTTGGCCGGGAGGTCAGAGACCCAGTACTTC.